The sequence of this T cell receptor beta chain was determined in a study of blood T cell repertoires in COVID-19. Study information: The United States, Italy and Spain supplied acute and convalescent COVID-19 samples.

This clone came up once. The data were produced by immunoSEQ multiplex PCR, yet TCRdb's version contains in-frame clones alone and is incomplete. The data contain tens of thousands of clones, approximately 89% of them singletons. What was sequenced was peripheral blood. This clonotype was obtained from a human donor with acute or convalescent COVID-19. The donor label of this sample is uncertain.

The CDR3 bases are TGTGCCAGCAGTTTATCAGGGACAGGGGTCCTTGGCTACACCTTC. Protein product: CASSLSGTGVLGYTF. The rearrangement uses TRBV27 and TRBJ1-2; 10 nucleotides line up with TRBD1. CDR1 and CDR2 (germline): MNHEY, SMNVEV (reference sequence). The CDR3 sequence is 15 residues long. Germline trimming cut 0 bases from V and 7 bases from J; bases unmatched to any gene: 5.